The T cell receptor (beta chain) described here comes from a study of shared clonotypes between healthy human individuals. It was CD45RO-negative cells, positively selected for CCR7, that made up naive CD8 cells, with terminally differentiated effector memory CD45RA+ cells excluded. This CDR3 has 17 amino acids. This clone appeared once. The antigen remains unidentified. Study outcomes and limitations: A reduction in generation probabilities was seen for non-shared clonotypes relative to those shared by all four donors.

For every subset, genomic DNA was evenly distributed across several immunoSEQ plates. TCRdb keeps only in-frame clones here, not all; method: immunoSEQ multiplex PCR. The sample yields around 1.9 million clones, roughly 91% seen once. Sequenced: naive CD8+ T cells from PBMCs. The TCR was taken from a man aged 18 to 29 in good health. Some clones in this sample may be carry-over from other donors' samples. The gene calls are TRBV22-1 and TRBJ2-7; TRBD1 reflects the table's D call only, with no check against the DNA. TRBV22-1 is flagged as a pseudogene. CDR3 sequence reads: CPGISKPPRHSPYEQYF. The CDR3 DNA reads as TGTCCTGGGATCAGCAAACCCCCCAGACACTCCCCCTACGAGCAGTACTTC.